Each of the 7 T cell receptor beta chains below was sequenced from the same sample in a study of Graves' ophthalmopathy and Graves' hyperthyroidism. Amplifying from RNA transcripts, the study obtained TCR beta CDR3 regions. Amplification began with first-round RT-PCR using HTBI primers, then second-round multiplex PCR was performed. TCRdb passed the multiplex PCR reads through MiXCR, listing each CDR3 protein once. Here the sample spans roughly 400,000 distinct CDR3 sequences, approximately 20% being singletons. Sequences were obtained from peripheral blood. The origin of the receptors is a young woman with Graves' ophthalmopathy.

This clonotype turned up a few times. The chain recombines TRBV18 with TRBJ1-5; TRBD1 is a possible D gene (6 bases). Looked up from germline, CDR1 is KGHSH and CDR2 is LQKENI. The ends were cut back, 11 bases at V and 5 bases at J, with 16 bases in the middle. This CDR3 region has 13 residues. Here the CDR3 reads CASTGGLDQPQHF. In DNA, the CDR3 is TGTGCCTCCACCGGGGGGCTGGATCAGCCCCAGCATTTT.

Many counts were recorded for this clonotype. The chain recombines TRBV25-1 with TRBJ1-1; 7 positions agree with TRBD1. Germline-derived CDR1 and CDR2 are MGHDK and SYGVNS. The CDR3 sequence is 14 residues long. V was pared by 5 bases and J by 4 bases, with 7 bases of the junction left unmatched. The CDR3, as DNA: TGTGCCAGCAGTCCACAGGGGAGGGCCACTGAAGCTTTCTTT. This translates into CASSPQGRATEAFF.

This clonotype was seen repeatedly, ten times or more. The CDR3 protein is CASSFGAAEAFF. The CDR3 bases are TGTGCCAGCAGCTTTGGGGCCGCTGAAGCTTTCTTT. V and J are TRBV7-2 and TRBJ1-1, with D possibly matching TRBD1 (5 bases). From germline, CDR1 is SGHTA and CDR2 FQGNSA. The CDR3 is 12 amino acids. V was clipped by 3 bases and J by 6 bases, with 8 bases between them. The whole variable domain, filled in from reference TRBV7-2 and TRBJ1-1, reads GAGVSQSPSNKVTEKGKDVELRCDPISGHTALYWYRQSLGQGLEFLIYFQGNSAPDKSGLPSDRFSAERTGGSVSTLTIQRTQQEDSAVYLCASSFGAAEAFFGQGTRLTVV.

This clonotype was detected many times. The rearrangement joins TRBV12-3 or TRBV12-4 to TRBJ1-6; TRBD1 matches 7 bases. The CDR3 totals 12 residues. V lost 6 bases, J lost 10 bases, and 3 bases stayed unmatched. CDR3 nucleotide sequence: TGTGCCAGCAGCAAACAGGGGTCACCCCTCCACTTT. Encoded protein: CASSKQGSPLHF.

This clonotype was detected only a few times. The V call is TRBV19, the J call TRBJ1-1; maybe TRBD1 (5 bases). The germline CDR1 and CDR2 sequences are LNHDA and SQIVND (reference sequence). Trimming shortened V by 9 bases and J by 5 bases, and 16 bases separated the two germline ends. The CDR3 has 13 amino acids. The CDR3 region is CASGRVSTTEAFF. As DNA, the CDR3 is TGTGCCAGCGGCAGGGTTTCTACGACTGAAGCTTTCTTT.

The rearrangement uses TRBV12-3 or TRBV12-4 and TRBJ1-2; TRBD1 matches 7 bases. Trimming at V came to 3 bases and at J to 8 bases, leaving 18 bases not matched to a gene. The CDR3 spans 17 residues. CDR3 amino acids: CASSFGRRGRGSEGYTF. CDR3 DNA: TGTGCCAGCAGTTTCGGGCGAAGGGGCAGGGGGTCTGAAGGCTACACCTTC.

This clonotype appeared many times. The chain combines TRBV20-1 with TRBJ2-7; D may be TRBD2 (6 bases). Germline V gene lookup returns CDR1 DFQATT and CDR2 SNEGSKA (reference sequence). V lost 0 bases, J lost 9 bases, and 9 bases lay in between. The CDR3 is made up of 11 amino acids. CDR3 sequence (DNA): TGCAGTGCTAGAGATCGGGGGACGCAGTACTTC. Protein: CSARDRGTQYF.